The sequence of this T cell receptor beta chain was determined in a study of CD8 T cells in ankylosing spondylitis. Study-wide points: As reported, disease-linked clones showed significant enrichment in matched ankylosing spondylitis synovial fluid. Characteristic, it appeared, of ankylosing spondylitis blood was a TCR beta motif of eight highly homologous variants.

This clonotype was picked up a small number of times. Its antigen is undetermined. By quantitative 5'-RACE with molecular barcodes, the TCR beta libraries were made. One entry per CDR3 protein, called by TCRdb with MiXCR from the 5' RACE reads. In the table there are about 500,000 distinct CDR3 sequences, roughly 5.2% of which are singletons. This sequence originates from a male donor with ankylosing spondylitis. The sequenced material came from blood, either unsorted or a sorted T cell fraction (not recorded which).

The CDR3 DNA reads as TGTGCCAGCAGCGGTACAGGGGCTTGGACCGGGGAGCTGTTTTTT. This encodes CASSGTGAWTGELFF. The chain uses TRBV7-2 and TRBJ2-2, with 7 bases matching TRBD1. J lost 5 bases, V lost 5 bases, and 8 bases had no gene match. Germline CDR1 is SGHTA and CDR2 is FQGNSA. The CDR3 is 15 amino acids.